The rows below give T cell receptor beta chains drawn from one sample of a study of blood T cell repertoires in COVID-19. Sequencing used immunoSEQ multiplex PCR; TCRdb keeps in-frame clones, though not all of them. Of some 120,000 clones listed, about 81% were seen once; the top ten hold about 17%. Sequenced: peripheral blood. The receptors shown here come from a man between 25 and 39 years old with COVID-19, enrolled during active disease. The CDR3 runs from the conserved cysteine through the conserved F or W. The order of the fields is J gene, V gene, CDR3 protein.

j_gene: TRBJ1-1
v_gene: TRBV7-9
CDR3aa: CASSPLTGRVTEAFF

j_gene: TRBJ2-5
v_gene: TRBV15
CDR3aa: CATSRDGNSGRRWETQYF

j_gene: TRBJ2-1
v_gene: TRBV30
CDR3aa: CAWDITQGNEQFF

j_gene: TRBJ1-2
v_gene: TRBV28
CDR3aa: CASSSAGYGYTF

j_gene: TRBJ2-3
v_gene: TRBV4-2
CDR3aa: CASSQLASAGSSTDTQYF

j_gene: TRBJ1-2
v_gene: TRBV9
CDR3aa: CASSGTRVGYTF

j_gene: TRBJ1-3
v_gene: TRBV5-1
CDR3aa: CASSQQPTGVSGNTIYF

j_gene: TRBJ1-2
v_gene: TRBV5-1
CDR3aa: CASSPGTDNGYTF

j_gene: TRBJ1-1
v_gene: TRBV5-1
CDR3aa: CASSLAGDGTEAFF

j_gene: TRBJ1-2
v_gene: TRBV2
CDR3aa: CASRQKGYTF

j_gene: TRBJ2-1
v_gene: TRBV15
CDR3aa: CATRRGPNEQFF

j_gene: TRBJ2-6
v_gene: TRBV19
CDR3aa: CASSSRQPPGANVLTF

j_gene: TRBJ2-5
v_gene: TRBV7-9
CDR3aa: CASTPGAGAWEETQYF

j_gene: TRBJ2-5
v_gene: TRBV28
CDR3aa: CASSTHGQSEETQYF

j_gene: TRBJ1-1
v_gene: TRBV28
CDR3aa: CASSPSGRLNFMNTEAFF

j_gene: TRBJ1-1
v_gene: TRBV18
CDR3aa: CASSPAGKVTEAFF

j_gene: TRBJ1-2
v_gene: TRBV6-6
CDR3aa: CASSSHSPRPRDRSYGYTF

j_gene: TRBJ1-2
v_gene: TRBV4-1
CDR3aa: CASSQEGRGSTEGGYTF

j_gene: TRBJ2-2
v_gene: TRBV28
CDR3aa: CASSFSGGALSGELFF

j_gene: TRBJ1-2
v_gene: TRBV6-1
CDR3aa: CASSEAGVYGYTF

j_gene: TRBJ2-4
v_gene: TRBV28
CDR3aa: CASSFRGIAKNIQYF

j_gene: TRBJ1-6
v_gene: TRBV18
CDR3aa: CASSPRARESPLHF

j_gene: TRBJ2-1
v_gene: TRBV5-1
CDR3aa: CASSLGGAGGNNEQFF

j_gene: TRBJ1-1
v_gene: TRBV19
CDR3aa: CASRGQGALNTEAFF

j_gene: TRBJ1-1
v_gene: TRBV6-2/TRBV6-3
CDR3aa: CASSYTGGTEAFF

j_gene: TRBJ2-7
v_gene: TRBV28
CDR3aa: CATRRGGPYEQYF